This is a list of T cell receptor beta chains from one sample in a study of CD8+CD57+ T cells in acquired aplastic anemia. TCRdb called the reads again in MiXCR, with one record for every CDR3 protein. The sample has approximately 170,000 distinct CDR3 sequences, roughly 50% seen once. The sequencing input was sorted CD4+, CD8+, or CD8+CD57+ T cells (not recorded which) from PBMCs. Source of these receptors: a human donor with aplastic anemia. The CDR3 runs from the conserved cysteine through the conserved F or W. A D gene is named only where the DNA matches it firmly. Clone size is not always given. Where it is, it says once, few, many or a class for expanded clones.

v_gene,j_gene,d_gene,abundance,CDR3aa,CDR3nt
TRBV19,TRBJ2-2,NA,many,CASSSPAGQFTGELFF,TGTGCCAGTAGTTCCCCCGCAGGGCAGTTCACCGGGGAGCTGTTTTTT
TRBV24-1,TRBJ1-1,NA,NA,CATSDSMNTEAFF,TGTGCCACCAGTGATTCCATGAACACTGAAGCTTTCTTT
TRBV2,TRBJ2-5,NA,NA,CASSVVDPQYF,TGTGCCAGCAGTGTGGTAGATCCCCAGTACTTC
TRBV15,TRBJ2-3,TRBD2,few,CATSRSRSGGTDTQYF,TGTGCCACCAGCAGATCCCGTAGCGGGGGCACAGATACGCAGTATTTT
TRBV9,TRBJ1-1,NA,NA,CASSGTLGRAGTEAFF,TGTGCCAGTAGCGGTACCCTGGGGAGGGCTGGCACTGAAGCTTTCTTT
TRBV20-1,TRBJ2-1,NA,many,CSAVRLRSYNEQFF,TGCAGTGCTGTGAGGCTCCGCTCCTACAATGAGCAGTTCTTC
TRBV18,TRBJ1-5,NA,NA,CASSGLSGGNQPQHF,TGTGCCAGCTCAGGGTTGTCAGGGGGCAATCAGCCCCAGCATTTT
TRBV11-2,TRBJ1-1,TRBD1,NA,CASSPSGGENTEAFF,TGTGCCAGCAGCCCCTCAGGGGGAGAGAACACTGAAGCTTTCTTT
TRBV20-1,TRBJ2-1,NA,many,CSARDAASGEQFF,TGCAGTGCTAGAGATGCGGCCAGCGGGGAGCAGTTCTTC
TRBV7-9,TRBJ2-5,NA,NA,CASSQYGTQYF,TGTGCCAGCAGCCAATACGGGACCCAGTACTTC
TRBV20-1,TRBJ1-6,TRBD1,NA,CSARHTQDRAALHF,TGCAGTGCTAGACATACACAGGACAGGGCCGCCCTCCACTTT
TRBV7-3,TRBJ2-1,NA,NA,CASSLIGGATYNEQFF,TGTGCCAGCAGCTTAATCGGGGGAGCGACCTACAATGAGCAGTTCTTC
TRBV10-3,TRBJ2-1,TRBD2,few,CAIRSSGGAYNEQFF,TGTGCCATCAGGTCCAGCGGGGGGGCCTACAATGAGCAGTTCTTC
TRBV6-5,TRBJ1-2,NA,many,CASSYGGRGYTF,TGTGCCAGCAGTTATGGTGGCAGGGGCTACACCTTC
TRBV4-2,TRBJ2-6,NA,many,CASSPLGGVGANVLTF,TGTGCCAGCAGCCCCCTAGGCGGGGTTGGGGCCAACGTCCTGACTTTC
TRBV24-1,TRBJ2-6,NA,NA,CATSVGVGANVLTF,TGTGCCACCAGTGTAGGGGTTGGGGCCAACGTCCTGACTTTC
TRBV6-1,TRBJ2-7,NA,NA,CASTGPSRTPYEQYF,TGTGCCAGCACCGGCCCGTCCCGGACCCCCTACGAGCAGTACTTC